This T cell receptor beta chain was identified during a study of T cells in Graves' hyperthyroidism and ophthalmopathy. Germline V gene sequence: CDR1 SNHLY, CDR2 FYNNEI. This CDR3 spans 14 amino acids. The J segment lost 7 bases and the V segment lost 3 bases, leaving 4 bases of the junction unmatched. Ten or more counts support this clonotype. Amplification targeted TCR beta CDR3 regions from RNA transcripts. Initially, a first-round RT-PCR of the TCR CDR3 employed the HTBI primer set. TCRdb ran MiXCR on the multiplex PCR reads and lists one entry per CDR3 protein. The sample contains nearly 600,000 distinct CDR3 sequences, roughly 14% of which appear only once.

What was sequenced was blood. This TCR was recovered from a woman aged 25 to 45 with Graves' hyperthyroidism that later progressed to Graves' ophthalmopathy. This chain links TRBV2 with TRBJ2-1; the match to TRBD1 covers 9 bases. Written as DNA, the CDR3 is TGTGCCAGCAGTGAGGACAGGGGAGTGAATGAGCAGTTCTTC. Protein sequence: CASSEDRGVNEQFF. The full variable domain, with the rest looked up from reference TRBV2 and TRBJ2-1, is EPEVTQTPSHQVTQMGQEVILRCVPISNHLYFYWYRQILGQKVEFLVSFYNNEISEKSEIFDDQFSVERPDGSNFTLKIRSTKLEDSAMYFCASSEDRGVNEQFFGPGTRLTVL.